These 27 T cell receptor beta chains originate from one sample sequenced in a study of blood T cell repertoires in COVID-19. The data were produced by immunoSEQ multiplex PCR, yet TCRdb's version contains in-frame clones alone and is incomplete. Among about 190,000 clones, roughly 85% were seen once, and the ten largest hold more than 25%. Specimen: peripheral blood. These receptors were collected from an older woman with acute or convalescent COVID-19.

The chain recombines TRBV29-1 with TRBJ2-5, with TRBD2 matching 9 bases. The CDR3 has 14 residues. Trimming removed 3 bases from V and 3 bases from J; junction bases left unmatched: 5. Germline loops: CDR1 SQVTM, CDR2 ANQGSEA. The CDR3, as DNA: TGCAGCGTTGACGGGGTAGCGGGAGAAGAGACCCAGTACTTC. It yields the protein CSVDGVAGEETQYF.

This clone was detected only a few times. This chain joins TRBV7-3 and TRBJ2-1; D is possibly TRBD2 (6 bases). Deletions cut 5 bases from V and 13 bases from J, with 18 bases between. The CDR3 has 13 residues. The germline V gene encodes CDR1 SGHTA and CDR2 FQGTGA. The CDR3 DNA reads TGTGCCAGCAGCCCGAGCCCCGGACTACTACAGTTCTTC. Translation gives CASSPSPGLLQFF.

The chain uses TRBV7-8 and TRBJ2-7; unclear D gene. Between the trimmed V and J ends, which lost 7 bases and 0 bases, there was a span of 10 bases. The CDR3 extends over 13 amino acids. The germline V gene encodes CDR1 SGHVS and CDR2 FQNEAQ. The CDR3 sequence is CASKSRSSYEQYF. CDR3 in DNA: TGTGCCAGCAAGAGCAGGTCCTCCTACGAGCAGTACTTC.

V usage is TRBV19 and J usage is TRBJ2-5, with a possible D match to TRBD1 (6 bases). The CDR3 consists of 14 residues. Looked up from germline, CDR1 is LNHDA and CDR2 is SQIVND (reference sequence). The ends were cut back, 5 bases at V and 2 bases at J, with 12 bases in the middle. The CDR3 region has the DNA TGTGCCAGTAGTTACGTCGGGACACAAGAGACCCAGTACTTC. This sequence encodes CASSYVGTQETQYF.

The chain has TRBV30 and TRBJ2-1; 7 nucleotides agree with TRBD2. CDR3 length: 13 amino acids. V trimming: 5 bases; J trimming: 4 bases; junction bases outside the gene matches: 5. CDR1 and CDR2 (germline): GTSNPN, SVGIG (reference sequence). CDR3 nucleotide sequence: TGTGCCTGGGGACTAGGTGGGTACAATGAGCAGTTCTTC. Its translation: CAWGLGGYNEQFF. Full variable domain (missing parts from reference TRBV30 and TRBJ2-1): SQTIHQWPATLVQPVGSPLSLECTVEGTSNPNLYWYRQAAGRGLQLLFYSVGIGQISSEVPQNLSASRPQDRQFILSSKKLLLSDSGFYLCAWGLGGYNEQFFGPGTRLTVL.

The chain joins TRBV5-4 to TRBJ1-2, with 9 bases fitting TRBD1. After removal of 4 bases from V and 8 bases from J, the junction contained 12 bases not matched to a gene. Germline V gene data show CDR1 as SGHNT and CDR2 as YYREEE (reference sequence). There are 15 residues in the CDR3. The CDR3, as DNA: TGTGCCAGCAGCAGCAACACCGGGACAGGGATCGGCTACACCTTC. Its protein is CASSSNTGTGIGYTF.

This clone occurred many times. The chain has TRBV11-2 and TRBJ2-7; D is possibly TRBD2 (5 bases). Looked up from germline, CDR1 is SGHAT and CDR2 is FQNNGV. Trimming cost V 1 base and J 2 bases, with 18 bases left between them. The CDR3 loop spans 17 amino acids. The CDR3 is CASSLVAFSALTYEQYF. The CDR3 nucleotides are TGTGCCAGCAGCTTAGTAGCTTTTAGCGCGTTAACCTACGAGCAGTACTTC.

The chain recombines TRBV29-1 with TRBJ2-5, with D possibly TRBD1 on 7 matching bases. This CDR3 is 15 amino acids long. The V end was cut by 4 bases, the J end by 4 bases, with 19 bases between. CDR1 SQVTM and CDR2 ANQGSEA come from the germline V gene. The CDR3 sequence: CSVGLGGYRGETQYF. CDR3 DNA sequence: TGCAGCGTTGGGCTGGGGGGTTACAGGGGAGAGACCCAGTACTTC.

In this sample, this clone turned up a few times. The V and J genes are TRBV7-2 and TRBJ2-7, with D perhaps TRBD2 (6 bases). Germline V CDR1 and CDR2: SGHTA, FQGNSA. V lost 4 bases and J 2 bases, leaving 12 bases between the germline ends. This CDR3 is 14 amino acids long. For the CDR3, the DNA is TGTGCCAGCAGCTGGGCCGGGGAGGCCTACGAGCAGTACTTC. Its translation: CASSWAGEAYEQYF.

The sample holds a few counts of this clone. This chain uses TRBV7-2 with TRBJ1-5; D remains ambiguous. The CDR3 sequence is 14 residues long. The V gene's germline CDR1 is SGHTA and CDR2 FQGNSA. Trimming left V 1 base short and J 0 bases short, with 4 bases between. CDR3 nucleotides: TGTGCCAGCAGCTTAGGACTTAGCAATCAGCCCCAGCATTTT. Protein: CASSLGLSNQPQHF.

The chain employs TRBV19 and TRBJ1-3, with 9 bases lining up with TRBD1. Germline V gives CDR1 LNHDA, CDR2 SQIVND (reference sequence). V lost 10 bases, J lost 4 bases, and 8 bases stayed unmatched. The CDR3 is 14 residues long. CDR3 in DNA: TGTGCCACCAATAATGGACAGGGGGGAAACACCATATATTTT. Amino acid sequence: CATNNGQGGNTIYF. Complete variable domain (other parts from reference TRBV19 and TRBJ1-3): DGGITQSPKYLFRKEGQNVTLSCEQNLNHDAMYWYRQDPGQGLRLIYYSQIVNDFQKGDIAEGYSVSREKKESFPLTVTSAQKNPTAFYLCATNNGQGGNTIYFGEGSWLTVV.

The chain carries TRBV6-4 and TRBJ1-5; the D is unclear. The CDR3 spans 13 residues. Trimming took 2 bases from V and 3 from J, leaving 5 bases between them. Per the germline V gene, CDR1 is MRHNA and CDR2 is SNTAGT. The CDR3 bases are TGTGCCAGCAGTGACGAGAACAATCAGCCCCAGCATTTT. Amino acids: CASSDENNQPQHF.

This rearrangement joins TRBV30 to TRBJ2-3, with 7 positions matching TRBD2. CDR1 and CDR2 (germline): GTSNPN, SVGIG (reference sequence). The CDR3 spans 15 residues. V dropped 0 bases and J dropped 2; count of bases not matched to a gene: 5. CDR3 in amino acids: CAWSVWAGDTDTQYF. In DNA form, the CDR3 reads TGTGCCTGGAGTGTATGGGCGGGAGACACAGATACGCAGTATTTT. The full variable domain, in which reference TRBV30 and TRBJ2-3 provide the parts outside the CDR3, is SQTIHQWPATLVQPVGSPLSLECTVEGTSNPNLYWYRQAAGRGLQLLFYSVGIGQISSEVPQNLSASRPQDRQFILSSKKLLLSDSGFYLCAWSVWAGDTDTQYFGPGTRLTVL.

V and J are TRBV6-5 and TRBJ2-1; 10 bases are a match to TRBD2. CDR1 and CDR2 from the germline V gene are MNHEY and SVGAGI. The CDR3 runs 15 residues. V dropped 5 bases and J dropped 9; count of bases not matched to a gene: 10. The CDR3: CASSQLAGRPGEQFF. CDR3 nucleotide sequence: TGTGCCAGCAGTCAACTAGCGGGAAGGCCTGGTGAGCAGTTCTTC.

The chain employs TRBV19 and TRBJ1-5, with D perhaps TRBD1 (6 bases). Germline V gives CDR1 LNHDA, CDR2 SQIVND (reference sequence). The CDR3 length is 14 residues. V was cut by 9 bases and J by 9 bases, with 21 bases left in between. In DNA form, the CDR3 reads TGTGCCAGCACAATGCGGACAGCCCCAGTGCCCCAGCATTTT. As protein: CASTMRTAPVPQHF.

The V call is TRBV3-1 (or the pseudogene TRBV3-2), the J call TRBJ1-2, with 7 bases matching TRBD1. The germline CDR1 and CDR2 sequences are LGHDT and YNNKEL (reference sequence). V shed 6 bases, J shed 6 bases, and the junction held 10 bases outside the gene matches. This CDR3 has 14 amino acids. CDR3 nucleotides: TGTGCCAGCAGTCACGGACAGGCGGCGCATGGCTACACCTTC. Its translation: CASSHGQAAHGYTF.

The CDR3 loop reads CASSLAQGRGNTGELFF. The CDR3 nucleotides are TGCGCCAGCAGCTTGGCCCAGGGAAGGGGGAACACCGGGGAGCTGTTTTTT. The chain is built from TRBV5-1 and TRBJ2-2, with D maybe TRBD1 (5 bases). The V gene's germline CDR1 is SGHRS and CDR2 YFSETQ. The CDR3 contains 17 residues. Trimming took 0 bases from V and 1 from J, leaving 13 bases between them.

The chain employs TRBV5-1 and TRBJ2-3; 8 bases are shared with TRBD1. The ends lost 0 bases at V and 2 bases at J; junction bases unmatched: 2. Germline loops: CDR1 SGHRS, CDR2 YFSETQ. The length of the CDR3 is 15 residues. Here the CDR3 reads CASSLDRGFTDTQYF. The CDR3 nucleotides read TGCGCCAGCAGCTTGGACAGGGGGTTCACAGATACGCAGTATTTT.

The rearrangement uses TRBV6-5 and TRBJ2-7; 7 bases agree with TRBD2. CDR1 is MNHEY and CDR2 is SVGAGI in the germline V gene. This CDR3 contains 13 residues. V shed 7 bases and J 3 bases; nucleotides not matched to a gene: 6. CDR3 nucleotide sequence: TGTGCCAGCATGGGCGCGGGAGTCTACGAGCAGTACTTC. It specifies CASMGAGVYEQYF.

This chain links TRBV10-2 with TRBJ2-2, with D perhaps TRBD2 (6 bases). Germline lookup yields CDR1 WSHSY and CDR2 SAAADI. The length of the CDR3 is 15 residues. Trimming took off 6 bases at V and 7 bases at J, with 18 bases between the two ends. The CDR3 DNA sequence: TGCGCCAGCAGGCCCGGGACTTCCCCGGGCGGGGAGCTGTTTTTT. Translating it yields CASRPGTSPGGELFF.

V usage is TRBV11-1 and J usage is TRBJ2-7; TRBD2 matches at 15 bases. The ends lost 5 bases at V and 1 base at J; junction bases unmatched: 3. The CDR3 totals 16 residues. CDR1 SGHAT and CDR2 FQDESV come from the germline V gene (reference sequence). CDR3 sequence reads: CASSPGTSGRSYEQYF. The CDR3 bases are TGTGCCAGCAGCCCCGGGACTAGCGGGAGGTCCTACGAGCAGTACTTC. Full variable domain (remainder filled in from reference TRBV11-1 and TRBJ2-7): EAEVAQSPRYKITEKSQAVAFWCDPISGHATLYWYRQILGQGPELLVQFQDESVVDDSQLPKDRFSAERLKGVDSTLKIQPAELGDSAMYLCASSPGTSGRSYEQYFGPGTRLTVT.

The V gene is TRBV6-6, the J gene TRBJ2-1, with 7 bases fitting TRBD2. The ends lost 2 bases at V and 6 bases at J; junction bases unmatched: 7. Per germline, CDR1 MNHNY and CDR2 SVGAGI (reference sequence). The length of the CDR3 is 15 residues. CDR3 protein: CASSYVAGAGNEQFF. Written as DNA, the CDR3 is TGTGCCAGCAGTTACGTAGCGGGCGCGGGCAATGAGCAGTTCTTC.

CDR3 nucleotides: TGTGCCAGTAGTAACAGTCACTACGAGCAGTACTTC. Protein: CASSNSHYEQYF. The V and J genes are TRBV19 and TRBJ2-7; D call uncertain. From germline, CDR1 is LNHDA and CDR2 SQIVND (reference sequence). The CDR3 sequence is 12 residues long. The ends were cut back, 4 bases at V and 3 bases at J, with 7 bases in the middle. Full variable domain (rest looked up from reference TRBV19 and TRBJ2-7): DGGITQSPKYLFRKEGQNVTLSCEQNLNHDAMYWYRQDPGQGLRLIYYSQIVNDFQKGDIAEGYSVSREKKESFPLTVTSAQKNPTAFYLCASSNSHYEQYFGPGTRLTVT.

CDR3 residues: CASSRTGISISGANVLTF. In nucleotides, the CDR3 is TGTGCCAGCAGTAGGACAGGGATTAGCATCTCTGGGGCCAACGTCCTGACTTTC. This rearrangement joins TRBV2 to TRBJ2-6, with TRBD1 identical over 8 bases. The V gene end was trimmed by 5 bases and the J gene end by 0 bases; junction bases not matched to a gene: 9. This CDR3 contains 18 residues. Germline CDR1 and CDR2: SNHLY and FYNNEI.

In its sample, this clone was seen a few times. The rearrangement uses TRBV2 and TRBJ2-7; 8 bases align to TRBD2. This CDR3 region has 15 residues. With 6 bases clipped from V and 5 bases from J, the junction kept 12 bases outside the gene matches. The germline V gene encodes CDR1 SNHLY and CDR2 FYNNEI. CDR3 sequence: CASRAAVAGRNEQYF. The CDR3 DNA is TGTGCCAGCAGAGCTGCGGTAGCGGGACGTAACGAGCAGTACTTC.

The chain recombines TRBV19 with TRBJ1-5; 7 nucleotides match TRBD1. Germline CDR1 and CDR2: LNHDA and SQIVND (reference sequence). Germline trimming cut 2 bases from V and 1 base from J; bases unmatched to any gene: 2. The CDR3 runs 15 residues. This chain's CDR3 is CASSIRGQSNQPQHF. The CDR3 DNA reads as TGTGCCAGTAGTATAAGGGGACAGAGCAATCAGCCCCAGCATTTT.

V is TRBV10-3 and J is TRBJ1-2; D may be TRBD1 (6 bases). CDR3 length equals 14 residues. Germline V gene lookup returns CDR1 ENHRY and CDR2 SYGVKD. V gave up 3 bases and J gave up 1 base, with 9 bases separating them. This chain's CDR3 is CAISDRTDNYGYTF. CDR3 coding DNA: TGTGCCATCAGTGACCGGACAGATAACTATGGCTACACCTTC.